What follows describes a single T cell receptor (beta chain). This record belongs to a study of cytomegalovirus exposure and HLA in healthy donors. The PCR made use of 60 Vbeta and 13 Jbeta primers. Sequenced by immunoSEQ multiplex PCR; TCRdb stores in-frame clones only, minus some. The repertoire consists of 180,000 or so clones, with 78% occurring once and the leading ten covering 2.9%. The TCR comes from a female donor in good health and CMV-seronegative. The sample consisted of PBMCs.

The CDR3 coding sequence is TGTGCCAGCACCGCTTGGGACAGGGGCGGGACTGAAGCTTTCTTT. Residues: CASTAWDRGGTEAFF. The chain employs TRBV2 and TRBJ1-1, with 10 bases aligning to TRBD1. Germline V gene data show CDR1 as SNHLY and CDR2 as FYNNEI. Losses at the gene ends were 7 bases for V and 5 bases for J; bases not matched to a gene: 10. There are 15 residues in the CDR3. The variable domain in full, completed from reference TRBV2 and TRBJ1-1, reads EPEVTQTPSHQVTQMGQEVILRCVPISNHLYFYWYRQILGQKVEFLVSFYNNEISEKSEIFDDQFSVERPDGSNFTLKIRSTKLEDSAMYFCASTAWDRGGTEAFFGQGTRLTVV.